A single sample is the source of the 14 T cell receptor beta chains below, sequenced in a study of cytomegalovirus exposure and HLA in healthy donors. Data came from immunoSEQ multiplex PCR; TCRdb stores just in-frame clones and leaves some out. The data contain more than 140,000 clones, roughly 89% of them singletons. Sequences were obtained from PBMCs. The receptor set was obtained from a woman between 18 and 29 years old in good health and CMV-seropositive.

The rearrangement links TRBV19 to TRBJ2-7; 10 nucleotides align to TRBD1. V was pared by 10 bases and J by 2 bases, with 8 bases of the junction left unmatched. Per the germline V gene, CDR1 is LNHDA and CDR2 is SQIVND (reference sequence). The CDR3 spans 14 residues. CDR3 amino acids: CATDPGQGAYEQYF. For the CDR3, the DNA is TGTGCCACAGATCCCGGACAGGGGGCCTACGAGCAGTACTTC.

This clone was found once. This chain links TRBV5-6 with TRBJ1-1; tentatively, D is TRBD1 (6 bases). The CDR3 extends over 13 amino acids. Germline V gene lookup returns CDR1 SGHDT and CDR2 YYEEEE. Trimming stripped 5 bases from V and 1 base from J, with 9 bases between. CDR3 sequence (DNA): TGTGCCAGCAGTCGAGGGGGGAACACTGAAGCTTTCTTT. It encodes CASSRGGNTEAFF.

The chain uses TRBV5-6 and TRBJ2-2; D is possibly TRBD2 (6 bases). Trimming stripped 4 bases from V and 1 base from J, with 14 bases between. The CDR3 sequence is 16 residues long. The V gene's germline CDR1 is SGHDT and CDR2 YYEEEE. CDR3 DNA: TGTGCCAGCAGCAAAATTGGAGGGATGAACACCGGGGAGCTGTTTTTT. As protein: CASSKIGGMNTGELFF.

The J gene is TRBJ1-2, the V gene TRBV28; D possibly corresponds to TRBD1 (5 bases). The CDR3 extends over 13 amino acids. V lost 7 bases and J 2 bases, leaving 11 bases between the germline ends. Germline V gives CDR1 MDHEN, CDR2 SYDVKM. DNA of the CDR3: TGTGCCAGCACCGCCGACAGCAACTATGGCTACACCTTC. Protein product: CASTADSNYGYTF.

A single count supports this clone. This chain uses TRBV5-1 with TRBJ2-7, with D maybe TRBD2 (5 bases). This CDR3 has 14 amino acids. Trimming took off 3 bases at V and 2 bases at J, with 12 bases between the two ends. The germline CDR1 and CDR2 sequences are SGHRS and YFSETQ. This CDR3 reads CASSSTTRTYEQYF. CDR3 nucleotides: TGCGCCAGCAGCTCAACAACTAGAACCTACGAGCAGTACTTC.

The chain links TRBV28 to TRBJ2-7; D might be TRBD1 (6 bases). The V end lost 5 bases, the J end lost 3 bases, and 17 bases lay between the germline ends. The CDR3 length is 15 residues. CDR1 and CDR2 (germline): MDHEN, SYDVKM. The chain's CDR3 is CASSLTGPGGYEQYF. CDR3 in DNA: TGTGCCAGCAGTCTGACAGGTCCCGGCGGCTACGAGCAGTACTTC.

This rearrangement joins TRBV2 to TRBJ1-4; D not resolved. The CDR3 is 14 amino acids. Germline lookup yields CDR1 SNHLY and CDR2 FYNNEI. The germline V and J ends were trimmed by 5 bases and 7 bases, with 14 bases remaining between them. The CDR3 bases are TGTGCCAGCAGTATAAACGCGAGGAGTGAAAAACTGTTTTTT. Protein product: CASSINARSEKLFF. The full variable domain, rest sourced from reference TRBV2 and TRBJ1-4, is EPEVTQTPSHQVTQMGQEVILRCVPISNHLYFYWYRQILGQKVEFLVSFYNNEISEKSEIFDDQFSVERPDGSNFTLKIRSTKLEDSAMYFCASSINARSEKLFFGSGTQLSVL.

The V gene is TRBV7-9, the J gene TRBJ2-5, with 15 bases fitting TRBD2. CDR1 and CDR2 (germline): SEHNR, FQNEAQ (reference sequence). Trimming removed 6 bases from V and 5 bases from J; junction bases left unmatched: 4. The CDR3 has 15 amino acids. The CDR3 protein is CASRPGLAGGETQYF. The CDR3 DNA reads TGTGCCAGCAGACCCGGACTAGCGGGAGGGGAGACCCAGTACTTC.

The rearrangement uses TRBV13 and TRBJ2-5; TRBD1 matches 12 bases. V was pared by 5 bases and J by 5 bases, with 9 bases of the junction left unmatched. Germline values: CDR1 PRHDT, CDR2 FYEKMQ (reference sequence). This CDR3 region has 16 residues. The CDR3 nucleotides read TGTGCCAGCAGCCGGGGACAGGGGGCGCGGGGCGAGACCCAGTACTTC. Amino acid sequence: CASSRGQGARGETQYF. Looking up the rest from reference TRBV13 and TRBJ2-5 gives the full variable domain: AAGVIQSPRHLIKEKRETATLKCYPIPRHDTVYWYQQGPGQDPQFLISFYEKMQSDKGSIPDRFSAQQFSDYHSELNMSSLELGDSALYFCASSRGQGARGETQYFGPGTRLLVL.

The rearrangement joins TRBV6-5 to TRBJ2-3; 8 bases align to TRBD2. V was clipped by 6 bases and J by 3 bases; unmatched bases: 8. The germline gives CDR1 MNHEY, CDR2 SVGAGI. This CDR3 spans 15 amino acids. CDR3 bases: TGTGCCAGCAGGGACTGGAGCGGGAGTACAGATACGCAGTATTTT. It is translated as CASRDWSGSTDTQYF.

J is TRBJ1-1 and V is TRBV30, with D perhaps matching TRBD1 (5 bases). V lost 2 bases and J 9 bases, leaving 10 bases between the germline ends. The CDR3 spans 11 residues. In germline, CDR1 is GTSNPN, CDR2 SVGIG (reference sequence). The DNA for the CDR3 is TGTGCCTGGAGTAAGACAGTGAAAGCTTTCTTT. This sequence encodes CAWSKTVKAFF.

In nucleotides, the CDR3 is TGTGCCAGCAGTTTACGCCCCCGGGACAGGGTCTACGAGCAGTACTTC. This encodes CASSLRPRDRVYEQYF. The rearrangement links TRBV27 to TRBJ2-7, with 9 positions matching TRBD1. From germline, CDR1 is MNHEY and CDR2 SMNVEV (reference sequence). This CDR3 spans 16 amino acids. Trimming removed 2 bases from V and 3 bases from J; junction bases left unmatched: 8.

This chain uses TRBV15 with TRBJ1-2; 9 bases are a match to TRBD1. V shed 4 bases, J shed 5 bases, and the junction held 8 bases outside the gene matches. The CDR3 has 15 amino acids. Looked up from germline, CDR1 is LNHNV and CDR2 is YYDKDF (reference sequence). The CDR3 loop is CATSKLGTGRYGYTF. CDR3 in DNA: TGTGCCACCAGCAAGCTCGGGACAGGGAGATATGGCTACACCTTC.

The rearrangement uses TRBV5-1 and TRBJ1-5; TRBD1 is a possible D gene (6 bases). The germline CDR1 and CDR2 sequences are SGHRS and YFSETQ. V was pared by 0 bases and J by 2 bases, with 9 bases between. CDR3 length: 15 amino acids. CDR3 DNA: TGCGCCAGCAGCTTGGATGCAGGGGGCAATCAGCCCCAGCATTTT. This translates into CASSLDAGGNQPQHF.